This TCR beta chain was obtained from a study of identical twins. Study results and caveats: Modelling underestimated the level of out-of-frame TCR alpha sharing observed in monozygotic twins.

V was pared by 2 bases and J by 7 bases, with 7 bases of the junction left unmatched. Germline-derived CDR1 and CDR2 are WNHNN and SYGVQD (reference sequence). The CDR3 runs 14 residues. TCRdb redid the calling of the 5' RACE reads with MiXCR, one entry per CDR3 protein. The sample yields some 690,000 distinct CDR3 sequences, 21% seen once. Regarding this clonotype: Its antigen is not known.

The same data also went into a second study, on T cells expressing NK-cell markers.

Source material: PBMCs. The receptor was isolated from a woman aged 18-29 years in good health. This sequence joins TRBV10-1 and TRBJ2-7; 8 bases are a match to TRBD1. CDR3 loop: CASSEGQGFSEQYF. DNA of the CDR3: TGCGCCAGCAGTGAGGGACAGGGTTTCTCGGAGCAGTACTTC.